These T cell receptor beta chains were read from a single sample in a study of shared clonotypes between healthy human individuals. Sequenced by immunoSEQ multiplex PCR; TCRdb stores in-frame clones only, minus some. The data hold around 1.5 million clones, with 98% observed a single time. Material for sequencing was naive CD4+ T cells sorted from blood. These receptors were collected from a man aged 25 to 45 in good health. The CDR3 runs from the conserved cysteine through the conserved F or W. Each record gives: D gene, J gene, V gene, clone size, CDR3 DNA, CDR3 protein. The D gene is left open where the match is weak. The size entry is marked missing in some rows and otherwise reads once, few, many or a size class.

d_call: TRBD1
j_call: TRBJ2-7
v_call: TRBV7-8
clone_size: -
cdr3_nt: TGTGCCAGCAGCCCCGACAGACAGGGGGTGCTGGTGCAGTACTTC
cdr3_aa: CASSPDRQGVLVQYF

d_call: -
j_call: TRBJ2-6
v_call: TRBV19
clone_size: -
cdr3_nt: TGTGCCAGTAGTGCTGAAAGGGTATCTGGGGCCAACGTCCTGACTTTC
cdr3_aa: CASSAERVSGANVLTF

d_call: TRBD2
j_call: TRBJ2-1
v_call: TRBV29-1
clone_size: -
cdr3_nt: TGCAGCGTTGTACCAGCGGGAGGGCCGAGCTCCTACAATGAGCAGTTCTTC
cdr3_aa: CSVVPAGGPSSYNEQFF

d_call: -
j_call: TRBJ2-2
v_call: TRBV7-6
clone_size: -
cdr3_nt: TGTGCCAGCAGCTTAGATTCGCGTCTAGCAGCAAACACCGGGGAGCTGTTTTTT
cdr3_aa: CASSLDSRLAANTGELFF

d_call: -
j_call: TRBJ1-5
v_call: TRBV6-1
clone_size: -
cdr3_nt: TGTGCCAGCAGTTGGAAGAGCAATCAGCCCCAGCATTTT
cdr3_aa: CASSWKSNQPQHF

d_call: -
j_call: TRBJ2-3
v_call: TRBV27
clone_size: -
cdr3_nt: TGTGCCAGCAGTCTCCGGTGGAGCACAGATACGCAGTATTTT
cdr3_aa: CASSLRWSTDTQYF

d_call: -
j_call: TRBJ1-1
v_call: TRBV7-2
clone_size: -
cdr3_nt: TGTGCCAGCAGCTTAGTCTCGCGGGGGTTCGACGCTGAAGCTTTCTTT
cdr3_aa: CASSLVSRGFDAEAFF

d_call: TRBD2
j_call: TRBJ2-7
v_call: TRBV29-1
clone_size: -
cdr3_nt: TGCAGCGCCGGCACGATAGCGGGAGCCTACGAGCAGTACTTC
cdr3_aa: CSAGTIAGAYEQYF

d_call: TRBD2
j_call: TRBJ2-4
v_call: TRBV2
clone_size: once
cdr3_nt: TGTGCCAGCAGTGAAGATAGGGCTAGCGGCAAAAACATTCAGTACTTC
cdr3_aa: CASSEDRASGKNIQYF

d_call: -
j_call: TRBJ2-3
v_call: TRBV6-1
clone_size: -
cdr3_nt: TGTGCCAGCAGTGTTAGTGCGGATACGCAGTATTTT
cdr3_aa: CASSVSADTQYF

d_call: -
j_call: TRBJ2-3
v_call: TRBV5-4
clone_size: -
cdr3_nt: TGTGCCAGCAGCTTGGAGGGGACTAGCACAGATACGCAGTATTTT
cdr3_aa: CASSLEGTSTDTQYF

d_call: -
j_call: TRBJ1-1
v_call: TRBV7-2
clone_size: -
cdr3_nt: TGTGCCAGCAGCCCTCGGCTGGAGACTGAAGCTTTCTTT
cdr3_aa: CASSPRLETEAFF

d_call: -
j_call: TRBJ2-5
v_call: TRBV5-6
clone_size: once
cdr3_nt: TGTGCCAGCAGCTTGCAATTGGAGACCCAGTACTTC
cdr3_aa: CASSLQLETQYF

d_call: TRBD1
j_call: TRBJ2-1
v_call: TRBV7-7
clone_size: -
cdr3_nt: TGTGCTAGCAGCCCACAGGGGGCGAACAACAATGAGCAGTTCTTC
cdr3_aa: CASSPQGANNNEQFF

d_call: -
j_call: TRBJ2-1
v_call: TRBV28
clone_size: -
cdr3_nt: TGTGCCAGCAGTTTATTCCCCCACAATGAGCAGTTCTTC
cdr3_aa: CASSLFPHNEQFF

d_call: -
j_call: TRBJ1-5
v_call: TRBV19
clone_size: -
cdr3_nt: TGTGCCAGTAGTGACACCGGCAATCAGCCCCAGCATTTT
cdr3_aa: CASSDTGNQPQHF

d_call: -
j_call: TRBJ2-7
v_call: TRBV10-3
clone_size: -
cdr3_nt: TGTGCCATCAGTGACAGGAAGATATACGAGCAGTACTTC
cdr3_aa: CAISDRKIYEQYF

d_call: TRBD2
j_call: TRBJ2-3
v_call: TRBV10-3
clone_size: -
cdr3_nt: TGTGCCATCAGTGAGAGGGGACTAGCTAGCACAGATACGCAGTATTTT
cdr3_aa: CAISERGLASTDTQYF

d_call: -
j_call: TRBJ2-5
v_call: TRBV10-2
clone_size: -
cdr3_nt: TGCGCCAGCAGTGGAATGTCAGGGGAGACGGTCGCAGAGACCCAGTACTTC
cdr3_aa: CASSGMSGETVAETQYF

d_call: TRBD2
j_call: TRBJ2-3
v_call: TRBV11-2
clone_size: -
cdr3_nt: TGTGCCAGCAGCTTAGGGCTAGCGGGAACGTTTACGCAGTATTTT
cdr3_aa: CASSLGLAGTFTQYF

d_call: -
j_call: TRBJ2-1
v_call: TRBV5-1
clone_size: once
cdr3_nt: TGCGCCAGCGCTGACTCAACCTTCTCCTACAATGAGCAGTTCTTC
cdr3_aa: CASADSTFSYNEQFF

d_call: -
j_call: TRBJ2-1
v_call: TRBV18
clone_size: -
cdr3_nt: TGTGCCAGCTCAACCCCTAGCACGAGCGGCAGGGATGAGCAGTTCTTC
cdr3_aa: CASSTPSTSGRDEQFF

d_call: TRBD2
j_call: TRBJ2-3
v_call: TRBV5-4
clone_size: -
cdr3_nt: TGTGCCAGCACCCCGTCTAGCGGGTACACAGATACGCAGTATTTT
cdr3_aa: CASTPSSGYTDTQYF

d_call: -
j_call: TRBJ1-1
v_call: TRBV11-2
clone_size: -
cdr3_nt: TGTGCCAGCAGCTCTCTCTCGGTACGTGAAGCTTTCTTT
cdr3_aa: CASSSLSVREAFF

d_call: -
j_call: TRBJ2-4
v_call: TRBV19
clone_size: -
cdr3_nt: TGTGCCAGTGAGGACGGTCGAAGGAAAAACATTCAGTACTTC
cdr3_aa: CASEDGRRKNIQYF

d_call: -
j_call: TRBJ2-3
v_call: TRBV25-1
clone_size: -
cdr3_nt: TGTGCCAGCAGTGAATATGGCCCGGGGCGGGATACGCAGTATTTT
cdr3_aa: CASSEYGPGRDTQYF

d_call: -
j_call: TRBJ2-6
v_call: TRBV6-5
clone_size: -
cdr3_nt: TGTGCCAGCAGGCGGCTAAGCTCTGGGGCCAACGTCCTGACTTTC
cdr3_aa: CASRRLSSGANVLTF

d_call: -
j_call: TRBJ2-7
v_call: TRBV19
clone_size: -
cdr3_nt: TGTGCCAGTAGGATCGCCGGCGGCTCCTACGAGCAGTACTTC
cdr3_aa: CASRIAGGSYEQYF

d_call: -
j_call: TRBJ1-5
v_call: TRBV11-2
clone_size: -
cdr3_nt: TGTGCCAGCAGCTTAGGTAGGTCACCAAATCAGCCCCAGCATTTT
cdr3_aa: CASSLGRSPNQPQHF

d_call: TRBD2
j_call: TRBJ2-1
v_call: TRBV5-1
clone_size: -
cdr3_nt: TGCGCCAGCAGCCGGGGGACTAGCGGGAGTAGAAACAATGAGCAGTTCTTC
cdr3_aa: CASSRGTSGSRNNEQFF